This passage covers 10 T cell receptor beta chains from one sample sequenced in a study of T cell responses to AZD1222 COVID-19 vaccine. Profiling relied on immunoSEQ multiplex PCR, and the TCRdb table lists in-frame clones only, not all of them. This table holds 85,000 to 100,000 clones, around nine tenths found once. The specimen was peripheral blood, collected on day 0 of AZD1222 vaccination. All receptors derive from an adult in good health.

V is TRBV5-1 and J is TRBJ2-3; 7 nucleotides align to TRBD2. The CDR3 loop spans 17 amino acids. Germline V gene sequence: CDR1 SGHRS, CDR2 YFSETQ. V was clipped by 4 bases and J by 6 bases; unmatched bases: 17. The CDR3: CASSPSERGLGLDTQYF. Here the CDR3 DNA reads TGCGCCAGCAGCCCGTCCGAGCGGGGCCTGGGTTTGGATACGCAGTATTTT.

The chain employs TRBV6-4 and TRBJ2-6; weak D call: TRBD1 (6 bases). CDR3 size: 16 residues. Germline CDR1 is MRHNA and CDR2 is SNTAGT. Trimming cost V 2 bases and J 0 bases, with 8 bases left between them. The CDR3 DNA follows: TGTGCCAGCAGTGACCAAGGGGGCTCTGGGGCCAACGTCCTGACTTTC. Amino acid sequence: CASSDQGGSGANVLTF.

V is TRBV3-1 (or the pseudogene TRBV3-2) and J is TRBJ1-1, with unresolved D. Germline V gene data show CDR1 as LGHDT and CDR2 as YNNKEL (reference sequence). V was shortened by 4 bases and J by 1 base, with 13 bases between the two germline ends. The CDR3 is 15 amino acids. The CDR3 DNA sequence: TGTGCCAGCAGCCCGACCGCGGTGGCGAACACTGAAGCTTTCTTT. Amino acids: CASSPTAVANTEAFF.

The chain joins TRBV14 to TRBJ2-5; 8 bases are shared with TRBD2. Germline V gives CDR1 SGHDN, CDR2 FVKESK. The junction had 9 bases not matched to a gene; V was cut back by 1 base and J by 5 bases. This CDR3 has 16 amino acids. The chain's CDR3 is CASSQVERGGWETQYF. CDR3 nucleotide sequence: TGTGCCAGCAGCCAAGTAGAACGGGGGGGCTGGGAGACCCAGTACTTC. The entire variable domain, with the rest obtained from reference TRBV14 and TRBJ2-5, is as follows: EAGVTQFPSHSVIEKGQTVTLRCDPISGHDNLYWYRRVMGKEIKFLLHFVKESKQDESGMPNNRFLAERTGGTYSTLKVQPAELEDSGVYFCASSQVERGGWETQYFGPGTRLLVL.

The genes are TRBV5-6 and TRBJ2-7, with a weak D call TRBD1 (5 bases). The length of the CDR3 is 17 residues. Trimming removed 3 bases at V and 3 bases at J, with 22 bases between. Germline CDR1 reads SGHDT; CDR2 reads YYEEEE. The CDR3 DNA is TGTGCCAGCAGCTACCGACCCGGGCAGGGTATGTACTACGAGCAGTACTTC. It translates to CASSYRPGQGMYYEQYF.

This clone was counted once. V usage is TRBV3-1 (or the pseudogene TRBV3-2) and J usage is TRBJ1-5; no reliable D call. Looked up from germline, CDR1 is LGHDT and CDR2 is YNNKEL (reference sequence). CDR3 size: 14 residues. V shed 1 base and J shed 0 bases, with 4 bases lying between them. DNA for the CDR3: TGTGCCAGCAGCCAAGGGGTTAGCAATCAGCCCCAGCATTTT. Translating gives CASSQGVSNQPQHF.

The gene calls are TRBV12-3 or TRBV12-4 and TRBJ2-1, with D unresolved. The CDR3 runs 11 residues. V gave up 3 bases and J gave up 10 bases, with 7 bases separating them. CDR3 in DNA: TGTGCCAGCAGTTTTCTCTTGGAGCAGTTCTTC. The encoded protein is CASSFLLEQFF.

V is TRBV6-4 and J is TRBJ1-1, with D maybe TRBD1 (6 bases). Between the trimmed V and J ends, which lost 6 bases and 6 bases, there was a span of 23 bases. Germline values: CDR1 MRHNA, CDR2 SNTAGT. This CDR3 contains 16 residues. The CDR3: CASSPRGGQSYSEAFF. The CDR3 DNA follows: TGTGCCAGCAGCCCACGGGGGGGACAATCCTACTCTGAAGCTTTCTTT.

V and J are TRBV6-1 and TRBJ1-2, with D maybe TRBD1 (5 bases). This CDR3 contains 14 residues. Germline CDR1 is MNHNS and CDR2 is SASEGT. V was shortened by 4 bases and J by 4 bases, with 13 bases between the two germline ends. CDR3 nucleotide sequence: TGTGCCAGCAGTGTAGCCGGGACGGTCTATGGCTACACCTTC. This sequence encodes CASSVAGTVYGYTF.

The J gene is TRBJ1-2, the V gene TRBV4-1; no definite D call. The CDR3 has 14 residues. The V and J ends lost 5 bases and 1 base respectively, with 11 bases between them. Germline V CDR1 and CDR2: MGHRA, YSYEKL. CDR3 loop: CASSGPGLNYGYTF. DNA of the CDR3: TGCGCCAGCAGCGGTCCGGGTCTTAACTATGGCTACACCTTC.